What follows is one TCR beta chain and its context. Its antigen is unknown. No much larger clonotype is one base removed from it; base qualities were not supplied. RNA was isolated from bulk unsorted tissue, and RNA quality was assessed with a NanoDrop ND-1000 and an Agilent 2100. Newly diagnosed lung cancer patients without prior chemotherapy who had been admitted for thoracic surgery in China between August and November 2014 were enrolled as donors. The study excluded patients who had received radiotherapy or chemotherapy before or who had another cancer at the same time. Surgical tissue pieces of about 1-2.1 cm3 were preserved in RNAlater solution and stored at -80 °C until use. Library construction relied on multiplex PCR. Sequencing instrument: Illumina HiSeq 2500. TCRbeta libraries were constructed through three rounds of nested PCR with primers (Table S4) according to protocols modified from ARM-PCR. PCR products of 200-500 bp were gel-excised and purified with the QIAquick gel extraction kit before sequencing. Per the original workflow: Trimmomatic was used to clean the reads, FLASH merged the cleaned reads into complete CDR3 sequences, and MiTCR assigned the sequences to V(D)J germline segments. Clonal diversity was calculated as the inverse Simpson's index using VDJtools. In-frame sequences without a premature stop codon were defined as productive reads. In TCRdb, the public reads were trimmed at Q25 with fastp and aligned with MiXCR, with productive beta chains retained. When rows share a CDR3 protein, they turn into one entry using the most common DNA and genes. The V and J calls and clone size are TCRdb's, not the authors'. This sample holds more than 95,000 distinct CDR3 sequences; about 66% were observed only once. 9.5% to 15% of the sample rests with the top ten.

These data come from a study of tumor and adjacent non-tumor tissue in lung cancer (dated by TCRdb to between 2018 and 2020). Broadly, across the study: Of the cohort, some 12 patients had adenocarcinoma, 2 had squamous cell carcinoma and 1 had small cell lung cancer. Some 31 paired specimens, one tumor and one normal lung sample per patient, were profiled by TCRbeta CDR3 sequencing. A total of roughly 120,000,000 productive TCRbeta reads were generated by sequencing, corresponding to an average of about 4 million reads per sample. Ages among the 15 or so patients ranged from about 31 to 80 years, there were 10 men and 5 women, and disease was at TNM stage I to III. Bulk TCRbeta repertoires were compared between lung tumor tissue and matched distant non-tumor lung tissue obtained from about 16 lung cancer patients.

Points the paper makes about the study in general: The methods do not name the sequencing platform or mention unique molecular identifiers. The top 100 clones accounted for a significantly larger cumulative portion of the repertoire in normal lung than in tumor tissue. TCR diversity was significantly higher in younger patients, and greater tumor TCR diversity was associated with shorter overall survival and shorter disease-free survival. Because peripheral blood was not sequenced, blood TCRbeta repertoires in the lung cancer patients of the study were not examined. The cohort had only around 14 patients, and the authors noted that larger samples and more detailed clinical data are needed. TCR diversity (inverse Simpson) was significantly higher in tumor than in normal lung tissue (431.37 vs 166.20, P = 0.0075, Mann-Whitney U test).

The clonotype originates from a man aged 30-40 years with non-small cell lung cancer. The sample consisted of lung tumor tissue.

DNA sequence: TGTGCCAGCAGATTAAGCTGGGCAGATACGCAGTATTTT. It translates to CASRLSWADTQYF. The receptor chain draws on TRBV12-3 or TRBV12-4 and TRBJ2-3, with no D gene named confidently. Deletion took 6 bases off V and 4 bases off J, with a span of 11 bases between the germline ends. From its cysteine to its phenylalanine, the CDR3 spans 13 amino acids. The entry retains the CDR3 DNA only, 39 bases that are in frame from base 1.